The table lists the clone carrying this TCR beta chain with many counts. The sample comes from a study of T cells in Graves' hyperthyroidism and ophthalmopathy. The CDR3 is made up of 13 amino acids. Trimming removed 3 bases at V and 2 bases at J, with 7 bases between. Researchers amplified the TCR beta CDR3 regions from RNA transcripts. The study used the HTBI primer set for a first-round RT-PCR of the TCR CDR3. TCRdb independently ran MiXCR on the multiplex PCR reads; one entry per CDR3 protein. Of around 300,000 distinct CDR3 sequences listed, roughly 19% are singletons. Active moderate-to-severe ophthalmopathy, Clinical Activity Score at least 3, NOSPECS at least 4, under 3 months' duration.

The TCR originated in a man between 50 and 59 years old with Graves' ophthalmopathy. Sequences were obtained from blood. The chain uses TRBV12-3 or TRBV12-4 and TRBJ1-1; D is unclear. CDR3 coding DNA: TGTGCCAGCAGTTTCACAACCAACACTGAAGCTTTCTTT. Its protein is CASSFTTNTEAFF.